The 20 T cell receptor beta chains presented below share a single source sample, sequenced in a study of Graves' ophthalmopathy and Graves' hyperthyroidism. Transcripts of RNA were the source for amplifying TCR beta CDR3 regions. After a first-round RT-PCR with HTBI primers, a second-round multiplex PCR was run. TCRdb ran MiXCR on the multiplex PCR reads and lists one entry per CDR3 protein. The sample carries some 160,000 distinct CDR3 sequences, under 45% recorded once. Sequenced: peripheral blood. These receptor sequences come from a man aged 30 to 45 with Graves' ophthalmopathy.

This chain uses TRBV7-2 with TRBJ2-5; either TRBD1 or TRBD2 may fit D (5 bases each). Per germline, CDR1 SGHTA and CDR2 FQGNSA. The CDR3 runs 14 residues. V shed 4 bases and J shed 0 bases, with 9 bases lying between them. CDR3 sequence (DNA): TGTGCCAGCAGCTCCGGGACGTACCAAGAGACCCAGTACTTC. This encodes CASSSGTYQETQYF.

This chain uses TRBV6-1 with TRBJ2-4, with 9 nucleotides matching TRBD2. The junction had 11 bases not matched to a gene; V was cut back by 2 bases and J by 6 bases. The CDR3 spans 17 residues. CDR1 and CDR2 (germline): MNHNS, SASEGT. The CDR3 region is CASSELTGTSKGNIQYF. Here the CDR3 DNA reads TGTGCCAGCAGTGAACTGACGGGGACTAGCAAGGGAAACATTCAGTACTTC.

A remark on this clonotype: Germline is not matched at one junction end, which may reflect a read error. The V gene is TRBV12-3 or TRBV12-4, the J gene TRBJ2-5; no firm D call. CDR3 length equals 13 residues. The CDR3 nucleotides read TGTGCCAGCAGCTTAGGGATTGTGGAGACCCAGTACTTC. Residues: CASSLGIVETQYF.

At least ten counts were recorded for this clonotype. This chain links TRBV28 with TRBJ1-1, with a tentative D call TRBD1 (6 bases). This CDR3 is built from 14 residues. CDR1 and CDR2 (germline): MDHEN, SYDVKM. Trimming removed 7 bases at V and 5 bases at J, with 17 bases between. CDR3 DNA sequence: TGTGCCAGCACCTTGGGGGGGGGCAGGACTGAAGCTTTCTTT. This sequence encodes CASTLGGGRTEAFF.

This clonotype was detected many times. The gene calls are TRBV6-5 and TRBJ2-7; 14 bases map to TRBD2. The CDR3 is made up of 20 amino acids. Trimming removed 6 bases from V and 0 bases from J; junction bases left unmatched: 16. Germline V CDR1 and CDR2: MNHEY, SVGAGI. The chain's CDR3 is CASRTTTGTSGSPSSYEQYF. CDR3 bases: TGTGCCAGCAGAACTACCACCGGGACTAGCGGGAGCCCCAGCTCCTACGAGCAGTACTTC.

The sample holds many counts of this clonotype. The gene calls are TRBV12-3 or TRBV12-4 and TRBJ2-5, with D unclear. Deletions cut 5 bases from V and 3 bases from J, with 10 bases between. This CDR3 spans 13 amino acids. The CDR3 DNA reads TGTGCCAGCAGTAGTTACCTGGAAGAGACCCAGTACTTC. It yields the protein CASSSYLEETQYF.

This clonotype was found many times. The V gene is TRBV28, the J gene TRBJ2-7, with 11 bases fitting TRBD1. The CDR3 totals 15 residues. Looked up from germline, CDR1 is MDHEN and CDR2 is SYDVKM. Unmatched junction bases numbered 5, after V lost 4 bases and J lost 3 bases. The CDR3 sequence is CASSSPGQGDYEQYF. The CDR3 DNA reads as TGTGCCAGCAGTTCACCGGGACAGGGGGACTACGAGCAGTACTTC.

The chain is built from TRBV11-2 and TRBJ1-6, with D hard to call. This CDR3 has 15 residues. Germline CDR1 reads SGHAT; CDR2 reads FQNNGV. The V end lost 2 bases, the J end lost 10 bases, and 15 bases lay between the germline ends. CDR3: CASSLPGPLGSPLHF. The CDR3 bases are TGTGCCAGCAGCTTACCGGGTCCCCTGGGATCACCCCTCCACTTT.

This clonotype occurred many times. The chain combines TRBV7-2 with TRBJ1-1; 7 bases align to TRBD1. With V trimmed by 2 bases and J by 4 bases, 4 bases remained unmatched. The CDR3 contains 14 residues. Germline V gene lookup returns CDR1 SGHTA and CDR2 FQGNSA. DNA for the CDR3: TGTGCCAGCAGCTTAAGGGCAGGGGGCACTGAAGCTTTCTTT. Translating it yields CASSLRAGGTEAFF.

The V and J genes are TRBV7-3 and TRBJ1-1; D perhaps matches TRBD1 (5 bases). The V and J ends lost 5 bases and 4 bases respectively, with 14 bases between them. The CDR3 contains 14 residues. Germline CDR1 is SGHTA and CDR2 is FQGTGA. The CDR3 DNA sequence: TGTGCCAGCAGCGTCCGGGAGGGGAGCACTGAAGCTTTCTTT. The encoded protein is CASSVREGSTEAFF. Looking up the rest from reference TRBV7-3 and TRBJ1-1 gives the full variable domain: GAGVSQTPSNKVTEKGKYVELRCDPISGHTALYWYRQSLGQGPEFLIYFQGTGAADDSGLPNDRFFAVRPEGSVSTLKIQRTERGDSAVYLCASSVREGSTEAFFGQGTRLTVV.

The sample holds many counts of this clonotype. The chain carries TRBV6-2 or TRBV6-3 and TRBJ1-2; D is ambiguous. Germline lookup yields CDR1 MNHEY and CDR2 SVGEGT. CDR3 length: 17 amino acids. The V end lost 0 bases, the J end lost 3 bases, and 17 bases lay between the germline ends. CDR3 in DNA: TGTGCCAGCAGTTACTCGAACCAAGCTGAGACGGACTATGGCTACACCTTC. The encoded protein is CASSYSNQAETDYGYTF.

The table lists this clonotype with many counts. This chain connects TRBV6-5 to TRBJ1-1, with D possibly matching TRBD1 (6 bases). V was pared by 6 bases and J by 0 bases, with 17 bases between. The CDR3 length is 16 residues. Germline CDR1 MNHEY, CDR2 SVGAGI. The CDR3 spells CASSREKGGLNTEAFF. CDR3 DNA: TGTGCCAGCAGCAGGGAAAAGGGGGGGCTGAACACTGAAGCTTTCTTT.

The V call is TRBV7-9, the J call TRBJ1-2; unclear D gene. The CDR3 totals 14 residues. V shed 1 base and J shed 2 bases, with 8 bases lying between them. Germline V gene sequence: CDR1 SEHNR, CDR2 FQNEAQ (reference sequence). In nucleotides, the CDR3 is TGTGCCAGCAGCTTAGAAATACCCAACTATGGCTACACCTTC. It translates to CASSLEIPNYGYTF.

This chain links TRBV20-1 with TRBJ2-5, with 9 bases aligning to TRBD1. Germline lookup yields CDR1 DFQATT and CDR2 SNEGSKA (reference sequence). The CDR3 has 14 residues. V shed 5 bases, J shed 5 bases, and the junction held 9 bases outside the gene matches. This chain's CDR3 is CSADRDRAVETQYF. In DNA, the CDR3 is TGCAGTGCTGACCGGGACAGGGCCGTCGAGACCCAGTACTTC.

The gene calls are TRBV12-3 or TRBV12-4 and TRBJ2-5, with D perhaps matching TRBD2 (6 bases). Trimming removed 3 bases at V and 5 bases at J, with 16 bases between. This CDR3 is built from 15 residues. The CDR3 loop reads CASSFSGTFWETQYF. In DNA, the CDR3 is TGTGCCAGCAGTTTCTCCGGGACTTTCTGGGAGACCCAGTACTTC.

This clonotype occurred many times. DNA of the CDR3: TGTGCCAGCAGTTACGGGCTGAATAATTCACCCCTCCACTTT. It specifies CASSYGLNNSPLHF. V is TRBV6-5 and J is TRBJ1-6, with D unclear. Trimming removed 2 bases from V and 5 bases from J, with 7 bases in between. The CDR3 runs to 14 residues. Germline V gene lookup returns CDR1 MNHEY and CDR2 SVGAGI.

This clonotype has ten or more counts. This chain joins TRBV28 and TRBJ1-1; D is unresolved. Germline CDR1 is MDHEN and CDR2 is SYDVKM. Between the trimmed V and J ends, which lost 1 base and 8 bases, there was a span of 11 bases. The CDR3 extends over 13 amino acids. CDR3 sequence: CASSLFGWGEAFF. In nucleotides, the CDR3 is TGTGCCAGCAGTTTATTCGGCTGGGGAGAAGCTTTCTTT.

This clonotype was observed many times. The rearrangement uses TRBV20-1 and TRBJ1-1, with a possible D match to TRBD1 (5 bases). This CDR3 is built from 14 residues. Trimming left V 2 bases short and J 3 bases short, with 13 bases between. Germline V gives CDR1 DFQATT, CDR2 SNEGSKA (reference sequence). The CDR3 DNA sequence: TGCAGTGCTAGACCCCAGGGTGTTGACACTGAAGCTTTCTTT. Protein sequence: CSARPQGVDTEAFF.

At least ten counts were recorded for this clonotype. The V call is TRBV2, the J call TRBJ1-2; D may be TRBD1 (5 bases). V lost 4 bases and J lost 4, with 10 bases in between. CDR1 and CDR2 from the germline V gene are SNHLY and FYNNEI. The CDR3 spans 13 residues. The DNA of the CDR3 is TGTGCCAGCAGTGGAGGACAATCCTATGGCTACACCTTC. Encoded protein: CASSGGQSYGYTF.

This clonotype has a count of ten or more. The chain carries TRBV13 and TRBJ1-6; weak D call: TRBD1 (5 bases). CDR3 size: 12 residues. Germline CDR1 and CDR2: PRHDT and FYEKMQ (reference sequence). The V gene lost 7 bases and the J gene lost 7 bases, with 8 bases spanning the gap. CDR3 nucleotides: TGTGCCAGCACCCGGGGGAATTCACCCCTCCACTTT. This encodes CASTRGNSPLHF.